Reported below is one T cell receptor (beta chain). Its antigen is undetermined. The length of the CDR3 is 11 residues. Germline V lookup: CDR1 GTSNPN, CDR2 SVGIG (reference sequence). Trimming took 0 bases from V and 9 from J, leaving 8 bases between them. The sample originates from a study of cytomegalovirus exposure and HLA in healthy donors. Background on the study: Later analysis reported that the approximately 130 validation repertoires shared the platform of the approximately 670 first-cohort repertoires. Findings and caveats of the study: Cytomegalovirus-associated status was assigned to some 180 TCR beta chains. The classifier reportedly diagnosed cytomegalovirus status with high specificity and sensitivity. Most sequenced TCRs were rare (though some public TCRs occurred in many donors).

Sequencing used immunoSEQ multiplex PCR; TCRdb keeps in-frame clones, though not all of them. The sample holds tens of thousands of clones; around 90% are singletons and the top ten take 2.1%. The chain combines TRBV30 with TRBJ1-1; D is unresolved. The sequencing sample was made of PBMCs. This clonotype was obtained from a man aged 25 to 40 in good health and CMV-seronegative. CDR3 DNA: TGTGCCTGGAGTGTACGGGTAAAAGCTTTCTTT. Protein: CAWSVRVKAFF.